This T cell receptor beta chain originates from a study of tumor-infiltrating lymphocytes in primary liver carcinoma. Study in general: The study enrolled male and female patients aged 30 to 69 years.

Comments on this clonotype: Its antigen is not known. A much larger clone is a single base away; this may be a read error.

The CDR3 extends over 15 amino acids. CDR1 is MNHEY, CDR2 SVGAGI, per germline. Extraction also yielded germline DNA, while blood RNA was obtained from unsorted whole blood. The authors made TCR beta cDNA from about 500 ng total RNA with a constant-region primer. The TCR beta library was amplified through three nested multiplex PCR rounds in a modified ARM-PCR procedure. The opening two PCR rounds, about 10 cycles each, paired TRBV1-TRBV30 forward primers with a C-beta reverse primer. TCRdb passed the multiplex PCR reads through MiXCR, listing each CDR3 protein once. The sample lists some 320,000 distinct CDR3 sequences; more than 55% were seen once. The study, taken as a whole, reports: Relative to blood, tumors carried a significantly larger fraction of the repertoire in their top 250 clones (p = 0.039). Less overlap was seen in tumor-adjacent and tumor-blood pairs than in tumor region pairs.

The sequence was collected from a man between 35 and 55 years old with primary liver carcinoma and hepatitis B virus infection. The sequenced sample was peripheral blood. The chain employs TRBV6-5 and TRBJ1-5; possible D gene TRBD1, 5 bases. Here the CDR3 reads CASSYLPGPDQLQHF. CDR3 DNA sequence: TGTGCCAGCAGTTACCTCCCAGGGCCAGATCAGCTCCAGCATTTT.